This entry lists 11 T cell receptor beta chains sequenced from one sample in a study of technical replicates of blood from a few donors. Profiling relied on immunoSEQ multiplex PCR, and the TCRdb table lists in-frame clones only, not all of them. The sample shows about 95,000 clones, about 95% of them seen only once. The sample taken for sequencing was T cells isolated from PBMCs. Source of these receptors: a human donor in good health.

V gene TRBV28 combines with J gene TRBJ2-1; 10 positions agree with TRBD2. CDR1 and CDR2 (germline): MDHEN, SYDVKM. CDR3 length: 15 amino acids. Trimming cost V 7 bases and J 6 bases; bases outside gene matches: 9. This chain's CDR3 is CASIHSGRAINEQFF. CDR3 nucleotide sequence: TGTGCCAGCATCCACAGCGGGAGGGCCATCAATGAGCAGTTCTTC. The full variable domain, completed using reference TRBV28 and TRBJ2-1, is DVKVTQSSRYLVKRTGEKVFLECVQDMDHENMFWYRQDPGLGLRLIYFSYDVKMKEKGDIPEGYSVSREKKERFSLILESASTNQTSMYLCASIHSGRAINEQFFGPGTRLTVL.

This clone is a singleton in its sample. The chain uses TRBV7-3 and TRBJ2-7, with TRBD2 matching 7 bases. V lost 5 bases to trimming and J lost 7 bases; unmatched junction nucleotides: 14. The CDR3 runs 15 residues. The germline V gene has CDR1 SGHTA and CDR2 FQGTGA. CDR3 residues: CASSPGLERTREQYF. The CDR3 DNA reads TGTGCCAGCAGCCCTGGACTAGAGAGGACTAGAGAGCAGTACTTC.

As for this clone: At one boundary the junction diverges from the germline segment, which might be a read error. This rearrangement joins TRBV5-1 to TRBJ1-1, with D possibly matching TRBD1 (6 bases). Germline V CDR1 and CDR2: SGHRS, YFSETQ. The CDR3 covers 14 residues. The CDR3 DNA reads TGCACCAGTAGGCAGGGGTCGGGGAACACTGAAGCTTTCTTT. Residues: CTSRQGSGNTEAFF. Looking up the rest from reference TRBV5-1 and TRBJ1-1 gives the full variable domain: KAGVTQTPRYLIKTRGQQVTLSCSPISGHRSVSWYQQTPGQGLQFLFEYFSETQRNKGNFPGRFSGRQFSNSRSEMNVSTLELGDSALYLCTSRQGSGNTEAFFGQGTRLTVV.

This chain connects TRBV7-9 to TRBJ1-1; no firm D call. V was shortened by 6 bases and J by 1 base, with 6 bases between the two germline ends. The CDR3 totals 12 residues. The V gene's germline CDR1 is SEHNR and CDR2 FQNEAQ (reference sequence). The CDR3 loop is CASRGGNTEAFF. For the CDR3, the DNA is TGTGCCAGCAGAGGCGGGAACACTGAAGCTTTCTTT.

V usage is TRBV11-3 and J usage is TRBJ2-3; D is unresolved. Deletions cut 5 bases from V and 0 bases from J, with 18 bases between. The CDR3 totals 17 residues. Per the germline V gene, CDR1 is SGHNT and CDR2 is YENEEA. CDR3 sequence: CASSPPPTFASTDTQYF. The CDR3 DNA reads TGTGCCAGCAGCCCCCCACCGACATTCGCTAGCACAGATACGCAGTATTTT.

This clone was counted between two and nine times. The DNA of the CDR3 is TGTGCCAGCAGCACCCAGGAATGGTCTGAAGCTTTCTTT. Amino acids: CASSTQEWSEAFF. The chain carries TRBV21-1 and TRBJ1-1; the table's D call, TRBD1, has no DNA check behind it. TRBV21-1 is tagged as a pseudogene. CDR3 length: 13 residues.

The genes are TRBV18 and TRBJ2-2, with D possibly TRBD2 on 6 matching bases. The germline CDR1 and CDR2 sequences are KGHSH and LQKENI. This CDR3 is 16 amino acids long. V was cut by 4 bases and J by 0 bases, with 12 bases left in between. The CDR3 here is CASSRGGRTNTGELFF. CDR3 DNA: TGTGCCAGCTCACGCGGAGGGAGAACGAACACCGGGGAGCTGTTTTTT.

The CDR3 is CASSPLDSNYGYTF. The CDR3 nucleotides read TGTGCCAGCTCACCTCTTGACTCTAACTATGGCTACACCTTC. The rearrangement joins TRBV18 to TRBJ1-2; D gene uncertain. The CDR3 is 14 amino acids. Germline assignment: CDR1 KGHSH and CDR2 LQKENI. Trimming removed 3 bases from V and 0 bases from J, with 8 bases in between. Full variable domain (outside the CDR3, taken from reference TRBV18 and TRBJ1-2): NAGVMQNPRHLVRRRGQEARLRCSPMKGHSHVYWYRQLPEEGLKFMVYLQKENIIDESGMPKERFSAEFPKEGPSILRIQQVVRGDSAAYFCASSPLDSNYGYTFGSGTRLTVV.

The chain combines TRBV28 with TRBJ2-7, with 7 bases that match TRBD2. The V gene end was trimmed by 1 base and the J gene end by 2 bases; junction bases not matched to a gene: 14. Germline CDR1 MDHEN, CDR2 SYDVKM. This CDR3 is 18 amino acids long. This chain's CDR3 is CASSLYSGTTTNAYEQYF. CDR3 sequence (DNA): TGTGCCAGCAGTTTATACAGCGGGACCACTACAAACGCCTACGAGCAGTACTTC.

V is TRBV4-3 and J is TRBJ2-2, with TRBD2 matching 11 bases. The V gene's germline CDR1 is LGHNA and CDR2 YSLEER. J was trimmed by 4 bases and V by 4 bases; bases with no gene match: 5. The CDR3 contains 16 residues. The CDR3 reads CASSLALAGGTGELFF. For the CDR3, the DNA is TGCGCCAGCAGCCTGGCCCTAGCGGGAGGCACCGGGGAGCTGTTTTTT.

This clone came up once. This sequence joins TRBV6-1 and TRBJ2-5, with D perhaps TRBD1 (7 bases). The ends were cut back, 4 bases at V and 4 bases at J, with 16 bases in the middle. The germline CDR1 and CDR2 sequences are MNHNS and SASEGT. This CDR3 comprises 15 residues. In DNA form, the CDR3 reads TGTGCCAGCAGTGTTGGCGGGACAGTTGGAGAGACCCAGTACTTC. Its protein is CASSVGGTVGETQYF.